These T cell receptor beta chains were read from a single sample in a study of T cell responses to AZD1222 COVID-19 vaccine. The protocol was immunoSEQ multiplex PCR, while the TCRdb copy is restricted to in-frame clones and leaves out a portion. The data contain about 120,000 clones, 92% of them singletons. The input for sequencing was peripheral blood, taken 28 days after the second AZD1222 dose. These TCRs come from an adult who received the AZD1222 COVID-19 vaccine. Both conserved end residues are part of each CDR3. The D gene is left open where the match is weak. Clone size is stated in some rows and not others, as once, few, many or a class when expanded.

- TRBJ1-2 TRBV27 13 - TGTGCCAGCAGACGGGACGGGAACTATGGCTACACCTTC CASRRDGNYGYTF
- TRBJ2-6 TRBV7-3 16 - - CASSFLWGSGANVLTF
few TRBJ1-4 TRBV3-1/TRBV3-2 14 TRBD1 TGTGCCAGCTCACGACAGGGTGAGGTTGAAAAACTGTTTTTT CASSRQGEVEKLFF
- TRBJ1-5 TRBV3-1/TRBV3-2 15 TRBD1 TGTGCCAGCAGCCAAACAGGGGGCGGGGGTCAGCCCCAGCATTTT CASSQTGGGGQPQHF
- TRBJ2-7 TRBV19 16 TRBD2 TGTGCCAGTAGTATACACAGGCGGGAGTATCTTTACGAGCAGTACTTC CASSIHRREYLYEQYF
- TRBJ2-1 TRBV7-3 15 TRBD1 TGTGCCAGCAGATCCGGGACAGGGACCGAGAATGAGCAGTTCTTC CASRSGTGTENEQFF
- TRBJ2-6 TRBV10-3 18 TRBD1 TGTGCCATCAGTGCGTTGACAGGGGCATTTCAAGGGGCCAACGTCCTGACTTTC CAISALTGAFQGANVLTF
- TRBJ2-5 TRBV5-1 15 TRBD1 TGCGCCAGCAGCACCGGGACAGGGACCCAAGAGACCCAGTACTTC CASSTGTGTQETQYF
- TRBJ2-1 TRBV28 14 TRBD2 TGTGCCAGCAGACTAGCGGGGACGGTGGGTGAGCAGTTCTTC CASRLAGTVGEQFF
- TRBJ1-5 TRBV5-1 13 - TGCGCCAGCAGCTTATTCGGCAATCAGCCCCAGCATTTT CASSLFGNQPQHF
- TRBJ1-1 TRBV19 15 - TGTGCCAGTAGTAACGACAGAATCATGAACACTGAAGCTTTCTTT CASSNDRIMNTEAFF
few TRBJ2-2 TRBV15 14 TRBD2 TGTGCCACCAGCAGAGCTAGCGGGGGCGGGGAGCTGTTTTTT CATSRASGGGELFF
- TRBJ2-3 TRBV7-2 16 TRBD2 TGTGCCAGCAGCTTCAAGGCGGGAGTCGGCACAGATACGCAGTATTTT CASSFKAGVGTDTQYF
- TRBJ1-3 TRBV3-1/TRBV3-2 17 - TGTGCCAGCAGCCAAGGGACCCTAGTTAACTCTGGAAACACCATATATTTT CASSQGTLVNSGNTIYF
- TRBJ2-5 TRBV20-1 17 TRBD2 TGCAGTGCTAGTACATTTTGGACTAGCGGGTGGGGGGAGACCCAGTACTTC CSASTFWTSGWGETQYF
- TRBJ1-3 TRBV28 15 - TGTGCCAGCAGTTTTTGGGTCAGCTCTGGAAACACCATATATTTT CASSFWVSSGNTIYF
- TRBJ2-3 TRBV5-1 14 TRBD2 TGCGCCAGCAGTGGCGGGAGGGCCGGAGATACGCAGTATTTT CASSGGRAGDTQYF
once TRBJ2-1 TRBV3-1/TRBV3-2 16 - TGTGCCAGCAGCCAAGCCCCCGGGAGTTCCTACAATGAGCAGTTCTTC CASSQAPGSSYNEQFF
- TRBJ1-2 TRBV7-8 15 - TGTGCCAGCAGCTTAGCGGGCCTCGGCAGGGAGGGCTACACCTTC CASSLAGLGREGYTF
- TRBJ2-1 TRBV4-1 14 TRBD2 TGCGCCAGCAGAGGACTAGCGGGAGTTCGGGAGCAGTTCTTC CASRGLAGVREQFF
once TRBJ2-3 TRBV5-1 14 - TGCGCCAGCAGATCGGGACGGATCACAGATACGCAGTATTTT CASRSGRITDTQYF
once TRBJ2-5 TRBV19 14 TRBD2 TGTGCCAGTAGCACTAGCGAGGCCGAAGAGACCCAGTACTTC CASSTSEAEETQYF
- TRBJ2-1 TRBV29-1 15 TRBD1 TGCAGCGTTGGGGGCGGGACAGGTGTATACAATGAGCAGTTCTTC CSVGGGTGVYNEQFF
- TRBJ2-7 TRBV15 13 - TGTGCCACCAGCAGAGTGGAAGCCTACGAGCAGTACTTC CATSRVEAYEQYF
- TRBJ1-5 TRBV7-3 15 - TGTGCCAGCAGCTTAATTGTAGACCGTGGACAGCCCCAGCATTTT CASSLIVDRGQPQHF
- TRBJ2-7 TRBV28 17 TRBD2 TGTGCCAGCAGTCCTTCCTTAGCGGGAGGTCCCTCCTACGAGCAGTACTTC CASSPSLAGGPSYEQYF
- TRBJ2-7 TRBV27 12 - TGTGCCAGCAGTCGCCGGGGCTACGAGCAGTACTTC CASSRRGYEQYF
- TRBJ2-1 TRBV6-4 12 - TGTGCCAGTACGAGATCCTACAATGAGCAGTTCTTC CASTRSYNEQFF
few TRBJ2-2 TRBV19 12 - TGTGCCAGTAGGAGACAAAGCGGGGAGCTGTTTTTT CASRRQSGELFF
- TRBJ1-3 TRBV6-5 15 - TGTGCCAGCAGTTTACAACCGAGCTCTGGAAACACCATATATTTT CASSLQPSSGNTIYF
- TRBJ2-1 TRBV7-2 15 - TGTGCCAGCAGCTTAGCGGGAGGCCCCGGGAATGAGCAGTTCTTC CASSLAGGPGNEQFF
few TRBJ2-1 TRBV27 15 - TGTGCCAGCTCTAACGGGGGAGAGGGGAACAATGAGCAGTTCTTC CASSNGGEGNNEQFF
- TRBJ2-7 TRBV10-2 15 - TGCGCCAGCGTGTCCGGACCGACGAGCTCCTACGAGCAGTACTTC CASVSGPTSSYEQYF
- TRBJ2-1 TRBV18 13 TRBD2 TGTGCCAGCTCACCAGGACTAGCTGGCGAGCAGTTCTTC CASSPGLAGEQFF
- TRBJ1-2 TRBV9 14 - TGTGCCAGCAGCGGTACAGGCCGAAACTATGGCTACACCTTC CASSGTGRNYGYTF
- TRBJ1-5 TRBV4-2 14 - TGTGCCAGCAGCCCGGGGACAAATAATCAGCCCCAGCATTTT CASSPGTNNQPQHF
- TRBJ1-6 TRBV7-8 13 - TGTGCCAGCAGCTTAGGGGCCTCGAGTCCCCTCCACTTT CASSLGASSPLHF
- TRBJ2-7 TRBV11-3 12 - TGTGCCAGCAGCTTCCAGGGAGGCGAGCAGTACTTC CASSFQGGEQYF
- TRBJ1-1 TRBV5-1 14 TRBD1 TGCGCCAGCAGCACAGGGACAGTGAACACTGAAGCTTTCTTT CASSTGTVNTEAFF